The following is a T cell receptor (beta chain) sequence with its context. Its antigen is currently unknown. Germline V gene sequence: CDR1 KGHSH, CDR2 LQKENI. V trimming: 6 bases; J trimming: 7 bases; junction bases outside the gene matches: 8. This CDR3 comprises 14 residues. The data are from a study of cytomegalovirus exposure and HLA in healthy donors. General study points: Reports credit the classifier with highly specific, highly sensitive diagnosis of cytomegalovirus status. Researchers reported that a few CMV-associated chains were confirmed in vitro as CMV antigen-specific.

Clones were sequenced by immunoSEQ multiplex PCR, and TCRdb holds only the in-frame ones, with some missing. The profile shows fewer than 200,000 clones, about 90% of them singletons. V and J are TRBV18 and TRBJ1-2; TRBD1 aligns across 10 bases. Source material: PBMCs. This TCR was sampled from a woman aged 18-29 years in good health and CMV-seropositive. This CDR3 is CASSRDRGKGGYTF. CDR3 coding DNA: TGTGCCAGCTCGCGGGACAGGGGAAAAGGTGGCTACACCTTC.